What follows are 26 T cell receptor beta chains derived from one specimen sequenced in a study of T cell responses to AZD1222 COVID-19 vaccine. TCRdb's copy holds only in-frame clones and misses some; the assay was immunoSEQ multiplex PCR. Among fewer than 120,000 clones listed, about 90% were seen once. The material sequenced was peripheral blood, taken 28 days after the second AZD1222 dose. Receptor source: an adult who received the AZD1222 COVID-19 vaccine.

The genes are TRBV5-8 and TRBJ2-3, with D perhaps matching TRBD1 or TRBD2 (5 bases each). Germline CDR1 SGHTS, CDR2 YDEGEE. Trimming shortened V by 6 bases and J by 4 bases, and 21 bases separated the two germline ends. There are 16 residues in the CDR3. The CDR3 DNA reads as TGTGCCAGCAACCCGACCGGGACCCTAGAGGCAGATACGCAGTATTTT. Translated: CASNPTGTLEADTQYF.

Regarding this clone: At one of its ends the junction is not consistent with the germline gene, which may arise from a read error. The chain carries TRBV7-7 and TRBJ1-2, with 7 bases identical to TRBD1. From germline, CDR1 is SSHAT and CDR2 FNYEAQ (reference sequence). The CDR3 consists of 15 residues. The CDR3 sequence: CASSYYSRDRYGYTF. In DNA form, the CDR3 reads TGTGCTAGCAGCTATTATTCCCGGGACAGATATGGCTACACCTTC.

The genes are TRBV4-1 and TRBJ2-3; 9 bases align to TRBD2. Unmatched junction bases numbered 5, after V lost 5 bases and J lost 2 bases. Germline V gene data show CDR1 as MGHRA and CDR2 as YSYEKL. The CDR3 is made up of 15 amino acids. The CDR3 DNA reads TGCGCCAGCAGCGGGCTAGCGGGGCTCACAGATACGCAGTATTTT. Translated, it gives CASSGLAGLTDTQYF.

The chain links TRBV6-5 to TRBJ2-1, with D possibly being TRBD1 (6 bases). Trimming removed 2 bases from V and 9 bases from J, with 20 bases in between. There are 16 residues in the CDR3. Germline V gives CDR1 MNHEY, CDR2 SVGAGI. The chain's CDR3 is CASSYPSSTGLVEQFF. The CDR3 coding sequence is TGTGCCAGCAGTTACCCCTCGTCCACAGGGTTGGTTGAGCAGTTCTTC.

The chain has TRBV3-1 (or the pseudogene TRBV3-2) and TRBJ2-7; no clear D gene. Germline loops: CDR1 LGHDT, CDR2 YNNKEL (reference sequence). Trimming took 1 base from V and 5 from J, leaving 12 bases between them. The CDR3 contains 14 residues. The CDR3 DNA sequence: TGTGCCAGCAGCCAAGGCAGAGCTATCAACGAGCAGTACTTC. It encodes CASSQGRAINEQYF.

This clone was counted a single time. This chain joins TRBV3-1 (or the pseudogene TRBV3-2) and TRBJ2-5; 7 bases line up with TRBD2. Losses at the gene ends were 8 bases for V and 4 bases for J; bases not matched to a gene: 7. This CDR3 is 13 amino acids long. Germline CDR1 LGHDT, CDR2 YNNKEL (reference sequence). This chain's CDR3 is CASARTRAETQYF. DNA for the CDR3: TGTGCCAGCGCTAGGACTAGAGCAGAGACCCAGTACTTC.

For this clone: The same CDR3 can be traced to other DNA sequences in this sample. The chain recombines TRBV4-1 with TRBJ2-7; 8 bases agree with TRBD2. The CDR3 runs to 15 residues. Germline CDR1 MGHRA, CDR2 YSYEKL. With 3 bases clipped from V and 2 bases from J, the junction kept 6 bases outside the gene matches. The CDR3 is CASSQLAGQTYEQYF. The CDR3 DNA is TGCGCCAGCAGCCAGTTAGCGGGGCAGACCTACGAGCAGTACTTC.

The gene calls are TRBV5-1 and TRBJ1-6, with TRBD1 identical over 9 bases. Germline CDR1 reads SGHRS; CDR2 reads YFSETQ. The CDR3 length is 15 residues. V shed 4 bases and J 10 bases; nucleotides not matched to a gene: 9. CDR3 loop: CASSTGQGVVSPLHF. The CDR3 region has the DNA TGCGCCAGCAGCACGGGACAGGGCGTAGTGTCACCCCTCCACTTT.

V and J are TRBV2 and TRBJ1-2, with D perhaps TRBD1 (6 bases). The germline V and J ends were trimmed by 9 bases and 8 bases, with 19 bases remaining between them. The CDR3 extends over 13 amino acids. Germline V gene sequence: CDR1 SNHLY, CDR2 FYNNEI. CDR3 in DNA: TGTGCCAGTTCACCGGGACAAAAAGGCGGCTACACCTTC. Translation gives CASSPGQKGGYTF.

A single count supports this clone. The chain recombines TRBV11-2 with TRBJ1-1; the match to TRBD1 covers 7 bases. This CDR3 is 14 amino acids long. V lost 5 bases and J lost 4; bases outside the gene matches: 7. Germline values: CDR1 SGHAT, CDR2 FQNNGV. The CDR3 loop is CASSPRQGSTEAFF. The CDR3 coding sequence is TGTGCCAGCAGCCCCCGACAGGGATCCACTGAAGCTTTCTTT. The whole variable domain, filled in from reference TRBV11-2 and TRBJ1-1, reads EAGVAQSPRYKIIEKRQSVAFWCNPISGHATLYWYQQILGQGPKLLIQFQNNGVVDDSQLPKDRFSAERLKGVDSTLKIQPAKLEDSAVYLCASSPRQGSTEAFFGQGTRLTVV.

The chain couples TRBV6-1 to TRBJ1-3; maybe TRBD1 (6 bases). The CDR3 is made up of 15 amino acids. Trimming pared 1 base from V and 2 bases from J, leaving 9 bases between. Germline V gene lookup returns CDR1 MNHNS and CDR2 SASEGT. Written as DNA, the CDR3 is TGTGCCAGCAGTGAAGGAACAGGGCCTGGAAACACCATATATTTT. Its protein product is CASSEGTGPGNTIYF.

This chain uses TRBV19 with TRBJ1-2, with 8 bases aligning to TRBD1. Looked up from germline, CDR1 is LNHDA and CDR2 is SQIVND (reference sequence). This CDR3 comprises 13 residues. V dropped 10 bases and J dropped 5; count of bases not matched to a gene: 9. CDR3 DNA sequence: TGTGCCACCTCCCGGGGACAGGAATATGGCTACACCTTC. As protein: CATSRGQEYGYTF.

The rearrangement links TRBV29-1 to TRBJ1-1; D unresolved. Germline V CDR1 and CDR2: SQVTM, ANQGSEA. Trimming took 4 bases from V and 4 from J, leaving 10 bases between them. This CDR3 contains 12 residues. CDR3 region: CSVGGFATEAFF. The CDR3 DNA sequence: TGCAGCGTTGGAGGGTTTGCCACTGAAGCTTTCTTT.

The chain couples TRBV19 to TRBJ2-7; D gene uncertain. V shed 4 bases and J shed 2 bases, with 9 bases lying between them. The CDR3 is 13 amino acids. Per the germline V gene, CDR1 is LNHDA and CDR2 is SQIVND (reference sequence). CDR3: CASSTNLPYEQYF. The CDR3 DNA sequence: TGTGCCAGTAGTACCAATCTCCCCTACGAGCAGTACTTC.

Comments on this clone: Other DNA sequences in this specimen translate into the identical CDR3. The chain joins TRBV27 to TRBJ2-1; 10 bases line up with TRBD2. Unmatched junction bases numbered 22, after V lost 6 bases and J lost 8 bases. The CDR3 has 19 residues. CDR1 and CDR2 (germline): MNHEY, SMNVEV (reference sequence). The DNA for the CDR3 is TGTGCCAGCAGAGCTGAGGGGGGGCTAGCGGGAGCGACGGGCCATGAGCAGTTCTTC. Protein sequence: CASRAEGGLAGATGHEQFF.

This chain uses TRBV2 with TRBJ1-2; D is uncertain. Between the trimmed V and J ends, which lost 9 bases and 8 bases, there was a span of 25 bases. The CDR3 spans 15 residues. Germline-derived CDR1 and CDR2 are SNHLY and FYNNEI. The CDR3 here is CASMYSPGTLRGYTF. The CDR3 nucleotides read TGTGCCAGTATGTATTCCCCGGGAACACTTAGAGGCTACACCTTC.

The CDR3 is CASSLSISGNTIYF. The CDR3 DNA reads TGTGCCAGCAGTTTATCGATATCTGGAAACACCATATATTTT. The genes are TRBV28 and TRBJ1-3; no clear D. V lost 1 base, J lost 1 base, and 5 bases lay in between. This CDR3 has 14 residues. CDR1 is MDHEN and CDR2 is SYDVKM in the germline V gene.

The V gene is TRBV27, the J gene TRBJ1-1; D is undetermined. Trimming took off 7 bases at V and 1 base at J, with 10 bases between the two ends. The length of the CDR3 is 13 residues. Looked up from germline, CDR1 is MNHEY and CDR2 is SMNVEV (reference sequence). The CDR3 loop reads CASNSWGNTEAFF. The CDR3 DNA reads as TGTGCCAGCAATTCTTGGGGGAACACTGAAGCTTTCTTT.

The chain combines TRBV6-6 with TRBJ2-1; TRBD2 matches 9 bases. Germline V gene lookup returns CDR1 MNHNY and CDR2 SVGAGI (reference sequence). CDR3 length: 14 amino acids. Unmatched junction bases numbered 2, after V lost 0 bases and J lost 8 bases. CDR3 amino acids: CASSYSGTSHEQFF. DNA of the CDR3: TGTGCCAGCAGTTACTCGGGGACTAGCCATGAGCAGTTCTTC.

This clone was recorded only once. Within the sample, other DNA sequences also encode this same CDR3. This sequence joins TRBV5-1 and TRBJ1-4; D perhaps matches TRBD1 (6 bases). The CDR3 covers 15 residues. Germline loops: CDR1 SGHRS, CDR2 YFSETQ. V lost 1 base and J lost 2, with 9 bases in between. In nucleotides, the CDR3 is TGCGCCAGCAGCTTGACAGGGACGACTAATGAAAAACTGTTTTTT. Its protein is CASSLTGTTNEKLFF. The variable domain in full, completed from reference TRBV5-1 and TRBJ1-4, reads KAGVTQTPRYLIKTRGQQVTLSCSPISGHRSVSWYQQTPGQGLQFLFEYFSETQRNKGNFPGRFSGRQFSNSRSEMNVSTLELGDSALYLCASSLTGTTNEKLFFGSGTQLSVL.

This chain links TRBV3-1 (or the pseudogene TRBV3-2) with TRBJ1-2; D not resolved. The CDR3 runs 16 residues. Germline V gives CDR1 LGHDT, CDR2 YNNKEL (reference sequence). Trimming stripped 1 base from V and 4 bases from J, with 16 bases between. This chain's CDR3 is CASSQGVQARIYGYTF. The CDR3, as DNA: TGTGCCAGCAGCCAAGGGGTTCAGGCGAGAATCTATGGCTACACCTTC.

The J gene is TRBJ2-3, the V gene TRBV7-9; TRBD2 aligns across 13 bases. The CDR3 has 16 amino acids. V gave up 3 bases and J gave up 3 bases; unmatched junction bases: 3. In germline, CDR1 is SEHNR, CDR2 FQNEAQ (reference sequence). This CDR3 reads CASSFPTSGRTDTQYF. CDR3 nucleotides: TGTGCCAGCAGCTTCCCGACTAGCGGGAGGACAGATACGCAGTATTTT.

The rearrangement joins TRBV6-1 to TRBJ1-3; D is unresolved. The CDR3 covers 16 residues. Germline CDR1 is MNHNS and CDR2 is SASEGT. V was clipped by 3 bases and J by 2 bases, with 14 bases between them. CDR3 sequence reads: CASSDQPDVPGNTIYF. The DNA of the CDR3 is TGTGCCAGCAGTGACCAACCCGACGTTCCTGGAAACACCATATATTTT.

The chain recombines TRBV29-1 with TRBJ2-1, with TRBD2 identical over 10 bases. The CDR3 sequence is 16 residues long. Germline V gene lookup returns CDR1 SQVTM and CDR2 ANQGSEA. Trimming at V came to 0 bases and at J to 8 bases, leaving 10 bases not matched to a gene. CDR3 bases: TGCAGCGTTGAAGATTGGAGCGGGAGGGCTTTTGATGAGCAGTTCTTC. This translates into CSVEDWSGRAFDEQFF.

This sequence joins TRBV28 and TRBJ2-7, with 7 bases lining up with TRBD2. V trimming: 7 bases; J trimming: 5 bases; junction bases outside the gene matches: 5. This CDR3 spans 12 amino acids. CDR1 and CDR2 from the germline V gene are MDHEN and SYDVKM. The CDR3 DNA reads TGTGCCAGCACCGACAGCGGGGACGAGCAGTACTTC. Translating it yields CASTDSGDEQYF.

In nucleotides, the CDR3 is TGTGCCAGCAGTTCCTATTCCGGGACTGAAGCTTTCTTT. Translation gives CASSSYSGTEAFF. This chain joins TRBV6-5 and TRBJ1-1; D gene unclear. This CDR3 contains 13 residues. CDR1 MNHEY and CDR2 SVGAGI come from the germline V gene. The ends were cut back, 4 bases at V and 5 bases at J, with 11 bases in the middle.